This TCR beta chain was identified in a study of OX40 agonist ivuxolimab in advanced cancers. At the level of the whole study: Ivuxolimab was an agonistic, fully human IgG2 monoclonal antibody directed against OX40 (CD134), a costimulatory receptor. Intravenous ivuxolimab was administered to patients every 2 weeks at six dose levels: 0.01, 0.1, 0.3, 1.5, 3 and 10 mg/kg. Among the roughly 52 dose-escalation patients, about 19 had hepatocellular carcinoma, 15 or so melanoma, 9 renal cell carcinoma and 9 head and neck cancer. A male proportion of roughly 80% and a mean age of 60 years, ranging from about 23 to 90, were recorded for the dose-escalation cohort. Prior anti-PD-1, anti-PD-L1 or anti-CTLA-4 therapy was permitted, and 40% to 50% of dose-escalation patients had received checkpoint inhibitors. Partial responses occurred in three dose-escalation patients: two with cutaneous melanoma and one with hepatocellular carcinoma. Peripheral TCRbeta sequencing was intended to test whether TCR sequence diversity was altered and clonal T-cell expansion was caused by ivuxolimab. The monotherapy dose-escalation portion (N ≈ 57 patients) of the phase I ivuxolimab trial is reported in the paper. The full study reports these points: In the 0.1-3.0 mg/kg groups, partial responders were among the patients with the lowest normalized peripheral clonal expansion, particularly in CD8+ T cells. The antigen specificity of the clonally expanded peripheral T cells was not determined. Clonal expansion of both CD4+ and CD8+ blood T cells was observed from baseline to week 6 at doses 0.1 to 3.0 mg/kg. After ivuxolimab, expanded clones were on average more numerous among CD8+ T cells than among CD4+ T cells. Low levels of normalized T-cell clonal expansion were also seen in some patients who did not respond.

CDR1 and CDR2 are read off the germline V gene as SGHDT and YYEEEE. Including the terminal cysteine and phenylalanine, the CDR3 comprises 12 residues. The kept DNA is CDR3 alone, 36 bases in frame from the first base. V was cut back by 4 bases and J by 3 bases, leaving a gap of 8 bases between them. As concerns this clone: Its antigen is still unknown. No base quality values were provided; no much bigger clone lies one nucleotide off.

The trial excluded patients who had a history of autoimmune disease or were on systemic immunosuppression. Peripheral blood for TCR sequencing was drawn from every dose cohort at baseline, at cycle 4 day 1 and at cycle 7 day 1. The samples were taken from a phase I, first-in-human, multicenter, open-label dose-escalation trial of ivuxolimab. The trial enrolled adults with locally advanced or metastatic head and neck squamous cell, hepatocellular, melanoma or renal cell carcinoma. Before TCR sequencing, CD4+ and CD8+ T cells were separately sorted from peripheral blood. Genomic DNA was isolated from the sorted cells so that the TCRbeta CDR3 region could be sequenced. The immunoSEQ Assay was used for sequencing of TCRbeta CDR3 regions. TCRdb limited this immuneACCESS table to in-frame rearrangements with V and J called. A share of clones is missing; checked studies link under half to unresolved V genes, and the rest is unexplained. For this sample there are fewer than 80,000 clones; around 83% appear just once. About 3.2% of the sample is held by the ten biggest clonotypes.

Here the chain combines TRBV5-6 and TRBJ2-7, with a weak D call of TRBD1 (5 bases match). This sequence originates from an adult with an advanced solid tumor such as melanoma, head and neck, liver or kidney cancer. This specimen was CD4+ or CD8+ T cells sorted from blood, taken in a trial of the OX40 agonist ivuxolimab. In nucleotides, the sequence is TGTGCCAGCAGCGTGACAGACTACGAGCAGTACTTC. Translated, it gives CASSVTDYEQYF.